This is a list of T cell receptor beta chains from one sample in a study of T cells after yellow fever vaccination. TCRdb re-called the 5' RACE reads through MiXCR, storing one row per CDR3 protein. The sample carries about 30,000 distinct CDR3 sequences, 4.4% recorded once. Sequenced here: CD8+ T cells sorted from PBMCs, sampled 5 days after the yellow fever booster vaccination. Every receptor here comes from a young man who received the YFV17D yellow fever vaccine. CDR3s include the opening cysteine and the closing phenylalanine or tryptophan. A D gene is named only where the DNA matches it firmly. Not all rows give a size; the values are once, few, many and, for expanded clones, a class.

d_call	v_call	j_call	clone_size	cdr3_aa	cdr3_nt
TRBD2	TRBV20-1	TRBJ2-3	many	CSARVGWTSGSTDTQYF	TGCAGTGCTAGAGTGGGCTGGACTAGCGGTAGCACAGATACGCAGTATTTT
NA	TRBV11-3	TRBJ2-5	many	CASSSSQETQYF	TGTGCCAGCAGCTCGTCACAAGAGACCCAGTACTTC
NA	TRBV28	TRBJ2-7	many	CASSFDIYEQYF	TGTGCCAGCAGTTTTGACATCTACGAGCAGTACTTC
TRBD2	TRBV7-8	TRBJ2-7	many	CASSLEGLAGGPNEQYF	TGTGCCAGCAGCTTAGAGGGGCTAGCGGGAGGTCCCAACGAGCAGTACTTC
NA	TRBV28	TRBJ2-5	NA	CASSFRLNQETQYF	TGTGCCAGCAGTTTTCGTCTCAACCAAGAGACCCAGTACTTC
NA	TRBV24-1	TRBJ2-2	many	CATSDKGQDFTGELFF	TGTGCCACCAGTGATAAAGGTCAGGATTTCACCGGGGAGCTGTTTTTT
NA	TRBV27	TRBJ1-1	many	CASSFLKGTEAFF	TGTGCCAGCAGTTTCCTAAAGGGGACTGAAGCTTTCTTT
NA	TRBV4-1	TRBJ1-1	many	CASSQLPGQPNTEAFF	TGCGCCAGCAGCCAATTGCCCGGACAGCCGAACACTGAAGCTTTCTTT
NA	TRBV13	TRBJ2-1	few	CASSSDPPGQFF	TGTGCCAGCAGCTCGGACCCCCCGGGGCAGTTCTTC
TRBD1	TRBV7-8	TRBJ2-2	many	CASSLYRGTPSKNTGELFF	TGTGCCAGCAGCTTATACAGGGGAACCCCGAGTAAGAACACCGGGGAGCTGTTTTTT
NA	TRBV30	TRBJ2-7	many	CAWVPGTFPSYEQYF	TGTGCCTGGGTCCCAGGAACCTTTCCCTCCTACGAGCAGTACTTC
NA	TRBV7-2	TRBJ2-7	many	CASSATKMFLYEQYF	TGTGCCAGCAGCGCAACCAAGATGTTTCTGTACGAGCAGTACTTC
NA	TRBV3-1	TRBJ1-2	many	CASSQDLQGPLYGYTF	TGTGCCAGCAGCCAAGATCTGCAGGGGCCTCTCTATGGCTACACCTTC
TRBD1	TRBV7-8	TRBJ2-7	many	CASSSVPRDSSYEQYF	TGTGCCAGCAGCTCCGTACCCAGGGACAGCTCCTACGAGCAGTACTTC
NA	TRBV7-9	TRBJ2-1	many	CASSLGPGPNEQFF	TGTGCCAGCAGCTTAGGTCCCGGCCCCAATGAGCAGTTCTTC
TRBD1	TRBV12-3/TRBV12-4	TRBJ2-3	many	CATQPSGQGADTQYF	TGTGCCACCCAACCTTCGGGACAGGGGGCAGATACGCAGTATTTT
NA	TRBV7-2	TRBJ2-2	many	CASSSYGSTGELFF	TGTGCCAGCAGCTCTTACGGGTCCACCGGGGAGCTGTTTTTT
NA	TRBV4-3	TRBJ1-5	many	CASSPRSTPYQPQHF	TGCGCCAGCAGCCCCAGGTCTACCCCATATCAGCCCCAGCATTTT
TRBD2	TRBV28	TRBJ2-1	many	CASSSTGGLAGGLEQFF	TGTGCCAGCAGTTCCACCGGAGGACTAGCGGGGGGGCTGGAGCAGTTCTTC
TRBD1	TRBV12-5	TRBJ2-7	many	CASGLGRDRASDEQYF	TGTGCTAGTGGTTTGGGAAGGGACAGGGCAAGCGACGAGCAGTACTTC
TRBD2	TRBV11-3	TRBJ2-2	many	CASSFIAGGTGELFF	TGTGCCAGCAGCTTTATAGCGGGAGGGACCGGGGAGCTGTTTTTT
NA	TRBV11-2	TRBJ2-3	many	CASSKINTEESLSDTQYF	TGTGCCAGCAGCAAAATAAATACAGAGGAGAGTTTGTCGGATACGCAGTATTTT
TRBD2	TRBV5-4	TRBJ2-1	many	CASSFGGEQFF	TGTGCCAGCAGCTTCGGGGGGGAGCAGTTCTTC
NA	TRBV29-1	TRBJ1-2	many	CSVVSETADGYTF	TGCAGCGTTGTATCGGAGACTGCGGACGGCTACACCTTC
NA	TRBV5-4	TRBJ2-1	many	CASSFDYQDEQFF	TGTGCCAGCAGCTTCGACTATCAGGATGAGCAGTTCTTC
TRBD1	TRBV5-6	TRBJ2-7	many	CASSLPGQHYEQYF	TGTGCCAGCAGCTTACCGGGACAGCACTACGAGCAGTACTTC
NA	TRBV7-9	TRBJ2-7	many	CASSLAPTYEQYF	TGTGCCAGCAGCTTAGCGCCGACCTACGAGCAGTACTTC
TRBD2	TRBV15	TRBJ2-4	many	CATSLGLAELAKNIQYF	TGTGCCACCAGCTTGGGACTAGCGGAACTAGCCAAAAACATTCAGTACTTC
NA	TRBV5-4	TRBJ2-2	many	CASSSASDNANTGELFF	TGTGCCAGCAGCTCAGCTAGCGATAACGCGAACACCGGGGAGCTGTTTTTT
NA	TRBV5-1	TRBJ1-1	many	CASSSSGTEAFF	TGCGCCAGCAGCTCCTCAGGGACTGAAGCTTTCTTT
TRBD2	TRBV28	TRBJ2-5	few	CASRAGNQETQYF	TGTGCCAGCAGAGCGGGGAACCAAGAGACCCAGTACTTC
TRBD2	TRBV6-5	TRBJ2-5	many	CASSYSSGTSRETQYF	TGTGCCAGCAGTTACTCGAGTGGGACTAGCAGGGAGACCCAGTACTTC